This T cell receptor (beta chain) was observed in a study of blood T cell repertoires in COVID-19. On the study more broadly: Nucleic acid was either cDNA or gDNA, and it came from T cells, B-cell-depleted T cells, or PBMCs.

The table came from immunoSEQ multiplex PCR; TCRdb's copy has only in-frame clones and leaves some out. The profile covers 200,000 to 300,000 clones, with over 70% appearing a single time and about 3.5% taken by the ten largest. Per germline, CDR1 LGHDT and CDR2 YNNKEL (reference sequence). V was shortened by 4 bases and J by 4 bases, with 6 bases between the two germline ends. The CDR3 extends over 12 amino acids. This receptor was taken from a woman aged 80 or over with acute or convalescent COVID-19. The sample was peripheral blood. The chain couples TRBV3-1 (or the pseudogene TRBV3-2) to TRBJ2-3; D gene ambiguous. CDR3 amino acids: CASSPLSDTQYF. The CDR3 nucleotides are TGTGCCAGCAGCCCACTTTCAGATACGCAGTATTTT.